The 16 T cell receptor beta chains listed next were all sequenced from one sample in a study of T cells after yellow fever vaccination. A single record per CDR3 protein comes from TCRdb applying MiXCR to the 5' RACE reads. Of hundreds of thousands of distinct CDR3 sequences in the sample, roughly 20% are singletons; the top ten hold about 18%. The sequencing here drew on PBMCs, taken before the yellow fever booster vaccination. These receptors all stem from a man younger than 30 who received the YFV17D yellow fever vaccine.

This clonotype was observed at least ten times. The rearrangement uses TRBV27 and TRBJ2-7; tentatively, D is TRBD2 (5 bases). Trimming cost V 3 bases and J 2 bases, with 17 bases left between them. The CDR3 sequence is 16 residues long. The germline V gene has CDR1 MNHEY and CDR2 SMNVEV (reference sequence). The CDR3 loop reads CASSFKFGGSTYEQYF. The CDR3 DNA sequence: TGTGCCAGCAGTTTCAAGTTTGGAGGCAGTACCTACGAGCAGTACTTC.

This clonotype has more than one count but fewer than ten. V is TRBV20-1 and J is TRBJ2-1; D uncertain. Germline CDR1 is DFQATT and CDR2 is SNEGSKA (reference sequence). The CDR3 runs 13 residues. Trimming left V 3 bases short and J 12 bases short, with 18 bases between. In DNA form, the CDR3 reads TGCAGTGCTAGGACTCCTGGCTTCGTTTGGCAGTTCTTC. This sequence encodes CSARTPGFVWQFF.

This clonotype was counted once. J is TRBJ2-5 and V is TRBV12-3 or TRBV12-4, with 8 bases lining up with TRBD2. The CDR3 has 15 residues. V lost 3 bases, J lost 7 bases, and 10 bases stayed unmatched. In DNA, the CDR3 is TGTGCCAGCAGTTTCAGCGGGGGACTGAGCGGGACCCAGTACTTC. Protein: CASSFSGGLSGTQYF.

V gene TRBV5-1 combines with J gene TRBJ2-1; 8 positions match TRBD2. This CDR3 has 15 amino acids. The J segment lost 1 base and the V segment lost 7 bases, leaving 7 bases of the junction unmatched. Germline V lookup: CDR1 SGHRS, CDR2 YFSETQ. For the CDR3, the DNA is TGCGCCAGCGAAGCTAGCGGGCTTTCCTACAATGAGCAGTTCTTC. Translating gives CASEASGLSYNEQFF.

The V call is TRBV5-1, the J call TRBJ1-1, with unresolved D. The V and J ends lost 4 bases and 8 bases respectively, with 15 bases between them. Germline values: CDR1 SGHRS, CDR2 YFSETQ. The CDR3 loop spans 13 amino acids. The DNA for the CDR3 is TGCGCCAGCAGCGTAGCCGCCGGTTGGGAAGCTTTCTTT. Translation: CASSVAAGWEAFF.

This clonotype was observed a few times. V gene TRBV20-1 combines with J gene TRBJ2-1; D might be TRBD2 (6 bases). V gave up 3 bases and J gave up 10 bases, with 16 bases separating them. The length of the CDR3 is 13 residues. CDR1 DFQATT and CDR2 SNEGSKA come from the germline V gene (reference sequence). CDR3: CSARTILAREQFF. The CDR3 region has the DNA TGCAGTGCTAGGACCATTCTAGCGCGGGAGCAGTTCTTC.

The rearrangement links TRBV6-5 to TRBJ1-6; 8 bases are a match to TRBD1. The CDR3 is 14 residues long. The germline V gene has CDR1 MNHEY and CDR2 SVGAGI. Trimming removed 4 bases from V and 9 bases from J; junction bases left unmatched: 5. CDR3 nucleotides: TGTGCCAGCAGTTTTGGACAGGGAACTTCACCCCTCCACTTT. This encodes CASSFGQGTSPLHF.

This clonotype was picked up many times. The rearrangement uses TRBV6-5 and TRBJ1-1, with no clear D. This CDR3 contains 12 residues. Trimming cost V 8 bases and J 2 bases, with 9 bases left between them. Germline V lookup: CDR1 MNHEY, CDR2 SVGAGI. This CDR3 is CASSGPNTEAFF. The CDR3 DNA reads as TGTGCCAGCTCGGGCCCTAACACTGAAGCTTTCTTT.

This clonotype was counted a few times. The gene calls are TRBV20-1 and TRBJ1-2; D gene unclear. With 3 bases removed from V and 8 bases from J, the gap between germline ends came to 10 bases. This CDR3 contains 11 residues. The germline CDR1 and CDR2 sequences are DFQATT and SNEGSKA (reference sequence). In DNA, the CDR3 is TGCAGTGCTAGCGAAGGGAGCGGCTACACCTTC. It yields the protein CSASEGSGYTF.

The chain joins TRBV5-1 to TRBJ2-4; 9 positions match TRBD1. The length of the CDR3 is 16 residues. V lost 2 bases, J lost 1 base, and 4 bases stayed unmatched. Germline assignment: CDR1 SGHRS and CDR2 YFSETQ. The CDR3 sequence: CASSLGDREAKNIQYF. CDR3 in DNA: TGCGCCAGCAGCTTAGGGGACAGGGAGGCCAAAAACATTCAGTACTTC.

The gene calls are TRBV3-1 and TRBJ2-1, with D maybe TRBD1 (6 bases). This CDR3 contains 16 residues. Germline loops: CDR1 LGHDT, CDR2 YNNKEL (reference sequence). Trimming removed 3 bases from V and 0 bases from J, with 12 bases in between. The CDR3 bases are TGTGCCAGCAGCCAGGGGACATTTGACTCCTACAATGAGCAGTTCTTC. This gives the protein CASSQGTFDSYNEQFF.

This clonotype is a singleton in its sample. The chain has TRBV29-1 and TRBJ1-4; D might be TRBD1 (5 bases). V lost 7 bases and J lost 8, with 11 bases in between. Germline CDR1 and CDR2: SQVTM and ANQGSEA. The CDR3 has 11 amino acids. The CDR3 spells CSGETGEKLFF. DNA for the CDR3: TGCAGCGGCGAAACAGGAGAAAAACTGTTTTTT.

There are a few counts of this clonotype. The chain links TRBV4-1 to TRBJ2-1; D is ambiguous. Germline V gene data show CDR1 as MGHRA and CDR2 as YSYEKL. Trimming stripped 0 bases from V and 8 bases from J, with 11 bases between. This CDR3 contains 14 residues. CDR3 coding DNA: TGCGCCAGCAGCCAAGAGGCGGCTCGGGATGAGCAGTTCTTC. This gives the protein CASSQEAARDEQFF.

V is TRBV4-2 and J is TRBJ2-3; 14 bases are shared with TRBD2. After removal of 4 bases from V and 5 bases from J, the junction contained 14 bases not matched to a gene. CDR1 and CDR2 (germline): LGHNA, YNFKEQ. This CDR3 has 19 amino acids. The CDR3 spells CASSPARGLAGGQGDTQYF. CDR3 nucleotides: TGTGCCAGCAGCCCCGCCCGAGGACTAGCGGGGGGCCAGGGAGATACGCAGTATTTT.

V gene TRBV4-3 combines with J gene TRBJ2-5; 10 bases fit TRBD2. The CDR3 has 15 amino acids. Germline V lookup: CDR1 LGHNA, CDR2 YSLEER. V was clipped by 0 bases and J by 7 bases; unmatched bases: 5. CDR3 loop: CASSQDSQRGGTQYF. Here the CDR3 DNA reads TGCGCCAGCAGCCAAGATTCCCAGCGGGGGGGGACCCAGTACTTC.

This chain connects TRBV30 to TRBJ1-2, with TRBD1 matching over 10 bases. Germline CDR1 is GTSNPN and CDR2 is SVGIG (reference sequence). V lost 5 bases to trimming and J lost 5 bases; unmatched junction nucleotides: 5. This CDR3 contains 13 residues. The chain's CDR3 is CAWWGQGRYGYTF. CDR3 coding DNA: TGTGCCTGGTGGGGACAGGGGCGGTATGGCTACACCTTC. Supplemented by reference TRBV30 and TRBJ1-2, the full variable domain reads SQTIHQWPATLVQPVGSPLSLECTVEGTSNPNLYWYRQAAGRGLQLLFYSVGIGQISSEVPQNLSASRPQDRQFILSSKKLLLSDSGFYLCAWWGQGRYGYTFGSGTRLTVV.